Following are 18 T cell receptor beta chains from one sample sequenced in a study of T cell responses to AZD1222 COVID-19 vaccine (dated by TCRdb to the early 2020s). Sample time point, as interpreted from the label and publication: baseline before first vaccination. The library was generated by the immunoSEQ multiplex PCR assay. Entries here come from immuneACCESS through TCRdb and include only in-frame sequences with V and J called. Some clones fail to appear in such tables; in the studies checked, an unresolved V gene covers under half of the shortfall, and the cause of the remainder is unknown. For this sample there are 110,000 to 150,000 clones; approximately 83% appear just once. The ten largest account for about 8% of the sample. The material was peripheral blood, obtained on day 0 of AZD1222 vaccination. These receptor sequences come from an adult in good health.

This sequence joins TRBV9 and TRBJ1-5; TRBD1 might be the D (6 bases). This CDR3 has 16 amino acids. Per germline, CDR1 SGDLS and CDR2 YYNGEE. V lost 3 bases and J lost 3, with 16 bases in between. The CDR3 region has the DNA TGTGCCAGCAGCGGGGGGGCGGTGGGCCTCAATCAGCCCCAGCATTTT. Protein sequence: CASSGGAVGLNQPQHF.

This chain links TRBV5-1 with TRBJ2-3; D unresolved. The V gene lost 1 base and the J gene lost 0 bases, with 6 bases spanning the gap. This CDR3 has 14 amino acids. Germline values: CDR1 SGHRS, CDR2 YFSETQ. Here the CDR3 reads CASSLRTSTDTQYF. The CDR3 DNA sequence: TGCGCCAGCAGCTTGCGGACCAGCACAGATACGCAGTATTTT.

This CDR3 reads CASSVDGGNTIYF. The CDR3 nucleotides read TGTGCCAGCAGTGTTGACGGCGGAAACACCATATATTTT. The V call is TRBV2, the J call TRBJ1-3; D unresolved. The CDR3 is made up of 13 amino acids. The germline V gene has CDR1 SNHLY and CDR2 FYNNEI. V lost 4 bases to trimming and J lost 4 bases, with 8 bases between them.

The V gene is TRBV29-1, the J gene TRBJ2-3; D is tentatively TRBD1 or TRBD2 (5 bases each). The CDR3 runs to 14 residues. V was cut by 2 bases and J by 1 base, with 10 bases left in between. Looked up from germline, CDR1 is SQVTM and CDR2 is ANQGSEA. The chain's CDR3 is CSVERGAGTDTQYF. The CDR3 region has the DNA TGCAGCGTTGAAAGGGGAGCAGGCACAGATACGCAGTATTTT.

The sample holds one count of this clone. V gene TRBV27 combines with J gene TRBJ1-2; a possible D gene is TRBD1 (5 bases). The germline gives CDR1 MNHEY, CDR2 SMNVEV (reference sequence). The CDR3 sequence is 11 residues long. Trimming left V 11 bases short and J 5 bases short, with 12 bases between. The CDR3 DNA is TGTGCCTGGGGCGGCCCATATGGCTACACCTTC. Protein product: CAWGGPYGYTF.

The V call is TRBV30, the J call TRBJ1-1, with no clear D. The V gene's germline CDR1 is GTSNPN and CDR2 SVGIG (reference sequence). CDR3 length: 14 residues. Between the trimmed V and J ends, which lost 3 bases and 1 base, there was a span of 12 bases. CDR3 sequence: CAWRTFSANTEAFF. The CDR3 nucleotides are TGTGCCTGGAGGACCTTCTCGGCGAACACTGAAGCTTTCTTT.

The V gene is TRBV15, the J gene TRBJ2-7; D call uncertain. The germline CDR1 and CDR2 sequences are LNHNV and YYDKDF (reference sequence). Trimming removed 0 bases at V and 4 bases at J, with 10 bases between. The CDR3 has 14 amino acids. The CDR3: CATSRENPGYEQYF. Here the CDR3 DNA reads TGTGCCACCAGCAGAGAAAACCCCGGGTACGAGCAGTACTTC.

Concerning this clone: The junction and the germline gene differ at one end; a read error may be behind it. The chain is built from TRBV5-1 and TRBJ1-1; TRBD1 agrees at 9 bases. The germline CDR1 and CDR2 sequences are SGHRS and YFSETQ. The CDR3 is 13 amino acids. The CDR3 sequence is CASSLEGTGSGIF. The CDR3 DNA reads TGCGCCAGCAGCTTGGAAGGGACAGGGAGTGGTATCTTT.

The rearrangement uses TRBV24-1 and TRBJ1-2, with TRBD1 matching over 7 bases. This CDR3 comprises 13 residues. CDR1 KGHDR and CDR2 SFDVKD come from the germline V gene. J gave up 8 bases and V 5 bases, and 7 bases lay outside the gene matches. CDR3 sequence reads: CATSGGTVRGYTF. CDR3 in DNA: TGTGCCACCAGTGGCGGGACAGTCCGGGGCTACACCTTC.

V gene TRBV6-5 combines with J gene TRBJ2-5; D tentatively fits TRBD1 or TRBD2 (5 bases each). The CDR3 consists of 13 residues. CDR1 is MNHEY, CDR2 SVGAGI, per germline. V lost 4 bases to trimming and J lost 3 bases, with 9 bases between them. DNA of the CDR3: TGTGCCAGCAGTTGGGGGTTTGAAGAGACCCAGTACTTC. Its translation is CASSWGFEETQYF.

The chain links TRBV3-1 (or the pseudogene TRBV3-2) to TRBJ1-4; D is unclear. CDR1 LGHDT and CDR2 YNNKEL come from the germline V gene (reference sequence). CDR3 length equals 11 residues. V dropped 1 base and J dropped 7 bases, with 1 base sitting between them. The CDR3 sequence: CASSQGEKLFF. The CDR3 DNA is TGTGCCAGCAGCCAAGGTGAAAAACTGTTTTTT.

This sequence joins TRBV5-1 and TRBJ2-3; no clear D gene. This CDR3 has 11 amino acids. The germline V and J ends were trimmed by 5 bases and 8 bases, with 9 bases remaining between them. Germline CDR1 and CDR2: SGHRS and YFSETQ. CDR3 in DNA: TGCGCCAGCAGGGGCGAGGCTACGCAGTATTTT. Protein sequence: CASRGEATQYF.

This chain connects TRBV5-1 to TRBJ1-1; D may be TRBD1 (6 bases). The CDR3 runs 11 residues. The germline CDR1 and CDR2 sequences are SGHRS and YFSETQ. Trimming cost V 4 bases and J 9 bases, with 10 bases left between them. This CDR3 reads CASSRDKKAFF. CDR3 nucleotides: TGCGCCAGCAGCCGGGACAAAAAAGCTTTCTTT.

The V call is TRBV27, the J call TRBJ1-6, with TRBD1 identical over 8 bases. Trimming at V came to 5 bases and at J to 8 bases, leaving 8 bases not matched to a gene. The CDR3 is made up of 15 amino acids. Germline V gene data show CDR1 as MNHEY and CDR2 as SMNVEV (reference sequence). The CDR3 region is CASSPQGAPYSPLHF. CDR3 in DNA: TGTGCCAGCAGTCCTCAGGGGGCCCCGTATTCACCCCTCCACTTT.

The chain recombines TRBV6-5 with TRBJ1-2; unclear D gene. Germline lookup yields CDR1 MNHEY and CDR2 SVGAGI. The length of the CDR3 is 11 residues. The V end lost 7 bases, the J end lost 12 bases, and 15 bases lay between the germline ends. CDR3 sequence (DNA): TGTGCCAGCACCGCGGGAAGCCGCGACACCTTC. Residues: CASTAGSRDTF.

V and J are TRBV21-1 and TRBJ1-3; the D call TRBD1 from the table was never checked on the DNA. TRBV21-1 is flagged as a pseudogene. The CDR3 covers 20 residues. The CDR3 is CASSNAYRGRGSDSGNTIYF. The CDR3 DNA sequence: TGTGCCAGCAGCAATGCCTACAGGGGACGGGGCTCCGACTCTGGAAACACCATATATTTT.

V is TRBV1 and J is TRBJ1-2; the DNA was not used to check the table's D call, TRBD1. TRBV1 is shown as a pseudogene. This CDR3 has 12 amino acids. The CDR3 region has the DNA TGCACCAGCAGCCCAGGGGGCTGTGGCTACACCTTC. Amino acid sequence: CTSSPGGCGYTF.

Only a few counts were recorded for this clone. This chain joins TRBV27 and TRBJ2-5; 8 bases align to TRBD1. Trimming cost V 5 bases and J 5 bases; bases outside gene matches: 10. The germline V gene has CDR1 MNHEY and CDR2 SMNVEV (reference sequence). This CDR3 comprises 15 residues. CDR3 in amino acids: CASSLTTGDWETQYF. The CDR3 DNA is TGTGCCAGCAGTCTCACGACAGGGGATTGGGAGACCCAGTACTTC.